These 24 T cell receptor beta chains were all obtained from the same sample, sequenced in a study of blood T cells in healthy people across ages. A sample-barcoded 5' primer and a J-beta primer mix were used in a second PCR of roughly 7 to 11 cycles. MiXCR, applied by TCRdb to the 5' RACE reads, yields one record per CDR3 protein. Of around 800,000 distinct CDR3 sequences listed, roughly 44% were seen once; the top ten hold 15% to 25%. What was sequenced was blood. Receptor source: a man in his 60s in good health.

This chain connects TRBV12-3 or TRBV12-4 to TRBJ2-3; possible D gene TRBD1, 7 bases. The CDR3 runs to 16 residues. V was trimmed by 5 bases and J by 2 bases, leaving 17 bases between them. The chain's CDR3 is CASSPPRGAPTDTQYF. The CDR3 DNA sequence: TGTGCCAGCAGTCCCCCCAGGGGGGCCCCCACAGATACGCAGTATTTT.

The chain combines TRBV4-2 with TRBJ2-5; no clear D. Trimming removed 3 bases from V and 2 bases from J, with 40 bases in between. CDR3 length: 24 residues. The germline CDR1 and CDR2 sequences are LGHNA and YNFKEQ. The CDR3 coding sequence is TGTGCCAGCAGCCAGGATCCCCACCTAGTGGTCTCCAGTTTCATGGCGGCACGACAAGAGACCCAGTACTTC. This translates into CASSQDPHLVVSSFMAARQETQYF.

This clonotype was observed at least ten times. This chain joins TRBV20-1 and TRBJ2-7; 10 bases agree with TRBD2. Germline assignment: CDR1 DFQATT and CDR2 SNEGSKA (reference sequence). This CDR3 has 14 residues. After removal of 4 bases from V and 0 bases from J, the junction contained 3 bases not matched to a gene. The CDR3 region is CSATRTSGSYEQYF. CDR3 in DNA: TGCAGTGCTACCCGGACTAGCGGCTCCTACGAGCAGTACTTC.

V is TRBV29-1 and J is TRBJ2-2; D is perhaps TRBD1 (5 bases). This CDR3 has 15 residues. V lost 0 bases and J lost 5, with 13 bases in between. Germline CDR1 and CDR2: SQVTM and ANQGSEA. CDR3 in DNA: TGCAGCGTTGAAGAAAGCAGGGTTCGGACCGGGGAGCTGTTTTTT. Amino acids: CSVEESRVRTGELFF.

The rearrangement links TRBV7-2 to TRBJ2-5, with D uncertain. The V gene lost 0 bases and the J gene lost 11 bases, with 16 bases spanning the gap. This CDR3 has 14 residues. Germline loops: CDR1 SGHTA, CDR2 FQGNSA. CDR3 DNA sequence: TGTGCCAGCAGCTTAGCGGGCCCACACAATGAGCAGTACTTC. Encoded protein: CASSLAGPHNEQYF.

This clonotype was seen ten or more times. The rearrangement uses TRBV7-2 and TRBJ1-2; D is uncertain. The germline CDR1 and CDR2 sequences are SGHTA and FQGNSA. The CDR3 length is 15 residues. V was clipped by 0 bases and J by 7 bases, with 15 bases between them. In DNA form, the CDR3 reads TGTGCCAGCAGCTTAGCTTTTTGGGGTCAGAGTGGCTACACCTTC. Amino acid sequence: CASSLAFWGQSGYTF.

This clonotype has ten or more counts. The rearrangement uses TRBV4-3 and TRBJ2-6, with D hard to call. The CDR3 has 15 residues. V shed 1 base and J shed 3 bases, with 7 bases lying between them. The germline V gene has CDR1 LGHNA and CDR2 YSLEER. This CDR3 is CASSQGVSGANVLTF. The CDR3 DNA reads as TGCGCCAGCAGCCAAGGGGTTAGTGGGGCCAACGTCCTGACTTTC.

This rearrangement joins TRBV6-2 or TRBV6-3 to TRBJ2-7; TRBD2 matches at 14 bases. The CDR3 loop spans 16 amino acids. V dropped 2 bases and J dropped 4; count of bases not matched to a gene: 4. From germline, CDR1 is MNHEY and CDR2 SVGEGT. The CDR3 sequence: CASSYGGLAGGYEQYF. In DNA form, the CDR3 reads TGTGCCAGCAGTTACGGTGGACTAGCGGGGGGATACGAGCAGTACTTC.

This clonotype turned up a few times. The CDR3 DNA follows: TGCGCCAGCAGCCAAGCTCTTGGATCCTCCTTAGAGACCCAGTACTTC. Protein sequence: CASSQALGSSLETQYF. The J gene is TRBJ2-5, the V gene TRBV4-1; D gene unclear. Germline-derived CDR1 and CDR2 are MGHRA and YSYEKL. The CDR3 runs to 16 residues. The V end was cut by 1 base, the J end by 4 bases, with 16 bases between.

This clonotype was detected only a few times. The chain is built from TRBV6-6 and TRBJ1-1, with D uncertain. CDR3 length: 12 amino acids. V lost 6 bases and J 4 bases, leaving 9 bases between the germline ends. Germline V gives CDR1 MNHNY, CDR2 SVGAGI (reference sequence). The CDR3, as DNA: TGTGCCAGCAGCCCCCATGGCACTGAAGCTTTCTTT. It specifies CASSPHGTEAFF.

This clonotype occurred many times. The rearrangement joins TRBV2 to TRBJ2-7, with a weak D call TRBD2 (6 bases). Trimming pared 5 bases from V and 0 bases from J, leaving 11 bases between. This CDR3 has 14 amino acids. CDR1 and CDR2 from the germline V gene are SNHLY and FYNNEI. CDR3 loop: CASSPEGFSYEQYF. The CDR3 nucleotides read TGTGCCAGCAGTCCGGAGGGGTTCTCCTACGAGCAGTACTTC.

The V gene is TRBV18, the J gene TRBJ2-5, with 11 bases aligning to TRBD2. This CDR3 has 14 residues. Germline CDR1 KGHSH, CDR2 LQKENI. V lost 4 bases and J lost 4; bases outside the gene matches: 2. CDR3 bases: TGTGCCAGCTCACGGACTAGCGGGTCAGAGACCCAGTACTTC. It encodes CASSRTSGSETQYF.

This clonotype has only a few counts. The rearrangement links TRBV5-5 to TRBJ1-2; D remains unclear. With 0 bases removed from V and 13 bases from J, the gap between germline ends came to 13 bases. The CDR3 is made up of 12 amino acids. CDR1 and CDR2 from the germline V gene are SGHKS and YYEKEE (reference sequence). CDR3 in amino acids: CASSLGQAGSTF. In DNA, the CDR3 is TGTGCCAGCAGCTTGGGGCAGGCTGGATCCACCTTC.

The chain is built from TRBV20-1 and TRBJ2-7; TRBD2 might be the D (5 bases). V dropped 3 bases and J dropped 0 bases, with 12 bases sitting between them. This CDR3 region has 14 residues. The germline gives CDR1 DFQATT, CDR2 SNEGSKA (reference sequence). CDR3 bases: TGCAGTGCTAGCCGGGATACCTACTCCTACGAGCAGTACTTC. This sequence encodes CSASRDTYSYEQYF.

Only a few counts were recorded for this clonotype. The chain carries TRBV20-1 and TRBJ2-5; TRBD2 is a possible D gene (7 bases). From germline, CDR1 is DFQATT and CDR2 SNEGSKA (reference sequence). The CDR3 runs to 13 residues. V lost 4 bases and J lost 5, with 14 bases in between. The CDR3 DNA reads as TGCAGTGCTAAGAGGGGGGGGTGGGAGACCCAGTACTTC. This sequence encodes CSAKRGGWETQYF.

V and J are TRBV20-1 and TRBJ2-5; 7 bases line up with TRBD2. V gave up 5 bases and J gave up 5 bases; unmatched junction bases: 14. From germline, CDR1 is DFQATT and CDR2 SNEGSKA (reference sequence). The length of the CDR3 is 15 residues. In DNA form, the CDR3 reads TGCAGTGCTCCCGGACGCGGGAGATGGGAGGAGACCCAGTACTTC. Its protein is CSAPGRGRWEETQYF.

V gene TRBV7-8 combines with J gene TRBJ2-7, with D hard to call. Germline V lookup: CDR1 SGHVS, CDR2 FQNEAQ. CDR3 length equals 13 residues. Trimming shortened V by 0 bases and J by 7 bases, and 10 bases separated the two germline ends. The CDR3, as DNA: TGTGCCAGCAGCTTAGCGGCAGTGGAAGAGCAGTACTTC. As protein: CASSLAAVEEQYF.

This clonotype has a handful of counts. DNA for the CDR3: TGTGCCAGCAGCTGGGATATGAGAAGTGAAAAACTGTTTTTT. Encoded protein: CASSWDMRSEKLFF. The chain combines TRBV7-2 with TRBJ1-4; D remains ambiguous. V lost 4 bases and J 7 bases, leaving 13 bases between the germline ends. This CDR3 region has 14 residues. The V gene's germline CDR1 is SGHTA and CDR2 FQGNSA.

This chain joins TRBV7-2 and TRBJ2-1; D ambiguous. The CDR3 contains 14 residues. V lost 0 bases, J lost 7 bases, and 10 bases lay in between. Germline lookup yields CDR1 SGHTA and CDR2 FQGNSA. CDR3 region: CASSLAVGGNEQFF. CDR3 nucleotides: TGTGCCAGCAGCTTAGCCGTCGGTGGAAATGAGCAGTTCTTC.

The chain uses TRBV4-3 and TRBJ1-6; D ambiguous. CDR1 is LGHNA and CDR2 is YSLEER in the germline V gene. V gave up 0 bases and J gave up 10 bases, with 13 bases separating them. This CDR3 contains 15 residues. This CDR3 is CASSQDLLVRSPLHF. The CDR3 DNA is TGCGCCAGCAGCCAAGATCTCCTAGTGAGGTCACCCCTCCACTTT.

A word on this clonotype: It may be a read error: a sequence one base away is much more abundant. The chain is built from TRBV10-3 and TRBJ2-1; D gene ambiguous. This CDR3 region has 11 residues. Germline V gene data show CDR1 as ENHRY and CDR2 as SYGVKD. Trimming took off 3 bases at V and 9 bases at J, with 6 bases between the two ends. Here the CDR3 DNA reads TGTGCCATCAGTGAAATGCGTGAGCAGTTCTTC. This translates into CAISEMREQFF.

In its sample, this clonotype was seen many times. This chain uses TRBV10-3 with TRBJ2-5, with a weak D call TRBD1 (5 bases). Germline V gives CDR1 ENHRY, CDR2 SYGVKD. Trimming removed 4 bases at V and 1 base at J, with 19 bases between. This CDR3 spans 17 amino acids. CDR3 DNA sequence: TGTGCCATCAGTGCCGAACTTGGTAGGGGTCCCCAAGAGACCCAGTACTTC. It encodes CAISAELGRGPQETQYF.

The chain employs TRBV30 and TRBJ2-7; tentatively, D is TRBD2 (6 bases). The J call is doubtful: the DNA matches TRBJ2-5 better. Germline CDR1 is GTSNPN and CDR2 is SVGIG (reference sequence). This CDR3 is 13 amino acids long. CDR3 residues: CAWSGTVGETQYF. CDR3 coding DNA: TGTGCCTGGAGCGGGACTGTAGGAGAGACCCAGTACTTC.

The sample holds a few counts of this clonotype. This chain connects TRBV24-1 to TRBJ2-1; D is tentatively TRBD1 or TRBD2 (5 bases each). This CDR3 spans 12 amino acids. Germline-derived CDR1 and CDR2 are KGHDR and SFDVKD. V lost 9 bases and J lost 2, with 7 bases in between. The CDR3 reads CATGTPYNEQFF. The CDR3 DNA reads TGTGCCACCGGGACGCCCTACAATGAGCAGTTCTTC.